A selection of T cell receptor beta chains follows, all from one sample in a study of shared clonotypes between healthy human individuals. The protocol was immunoSEQ multiplex PCR, while the TCRdb copy is restricted to in-frame clones and leaves out a portion. Of roughly 660,000 clones listed, less than 95% are singletons. Sequencing input: memory CD8+ T cells from PBMCs. The source of these receptors is a man between 18 and 29 years old in good health. Some clones in this sample may be carry-over from other donors' samples. The conserved cysteine and the conserved F or W are not part of the CDR3 here.

v_call: TRBV9
j_call: TRBJ2-2
cdr3_aa: ASSVEAAGELF

v_call: TRBV30
j_call: TRBJ2-5
cdr3_aa: AWSVRGTSGSQEQY

v_call: TRBV6-4
j_call: TRBJ2-2
cdr3_aa: ARYQLDRFTGELF

v_call: TRBV5-1
j_call: TRBJ2-3
cdr3_aa: ASSLSADTQY

v_call: TRBV2
j_call: TRBJ2-1
cdr3_aa: ASSEVRGDGF

v_call: TRBV19
j_call: TRBJ2-1
cdr3_aa: ASSSLAGDNEQF

v_call: TRBV4-1
j_call: TRBJ2-7
cdr3_aa: ASSQVAATSYEQY

v_call: TRBV18
j_call: TRBJ2-1
cdr3_aa: ASSPRQGVHNEQF

v_call: TRBV11-2
j_call: TRBJ1-5
cdr3_aa: ASSLSRDTNQPQH

v_call: TRBV11-2
j_call: TRBJ1-2
cdr3_aa: ASSLATGGFYGYT

v_call: TRBV10-3
j_call: TRBJ2-2
cdr3_aa: ATKVWELANTGELF

v_call: TRBV9
j_call: TRBJ2-7
cdr3_aa: ASSVGGPQHEQY

v_call: TRBV27
j_call: TRBJ2-3
cdr3_aa: ASSLASPIGTDTQY

v_call: TRBV11-2
j_call: TRBJ2-2
cdr3_aa: ASSLDLGGELF

v_call: TRBV5-5
j_call: TRBJ2-1
cdr3_aa: ASSLGRSSYNEQF

v_call: TRBV6-6
j_call: TRBJ1-4
cdr3_aa: ASSNRAATNEKLF

v_call: TRBV10-1
j_call: TRBJ1-1
cdr3_aa: ASSVGWNTEAF

v_call: TRBV5-1
j_call: TRBJ2-6
cdr3_aa: ASSSPVGGRRSGANVLT

v_call: TRBV9
j_call: TRBJ1-4
cdr3_aa: ASSEGDLTATNEKLF

v_call: TRBV13
j_call: TRBJ1-2
cdr3_aa: ASNFGEDYGYT

v_call: TRBV27
j_call: TRBJ2-7
cdr3_aa: ASSSDRNPTYEQY

v_call: TRBV19
j_call: TRBJ2-1
cdr3_aa: ASPPGLAGGPGLINEQF

v_call: TRBV27
j_call: TRBJ2-2
cdr3_aa: ASRPIGTGELLVTGELF

v_call: TRBV6-1
j_call: TRBJ2-7
cdr3_aa: ASKRDTSYEQY

v_call: TRBV9
j_call: TRBJ2-2
cdr3_aa: ASSVVGNPGELF

v_call: TRBV30
j_call: TRBJ2-3
cdr3_aa: ACAQGSITDTQY

v_call: TRBV27
j_call: TRBJ2-7
cdr3_aa: ASSSSSYEQY

v_call: TRBV19
j_call: TRBJ2-3
cdr3_aa: ASSIGPETSTDTQY

v_call: TRBV7-9
j_call: TRBJ2-1
cdr3_aa: ASSPGTSGRAEQF

v_call: TRBV10-1
j_call: TRBJ2-7
cdr3_aa: ASSVHPSYEQY

v_call: TRBV6-1
j_call: TRBJ2-7
cdr3_aa: ASSDWSQGPYEQY

v_call: TRBV6-5
j_call: TRBJ2-1
cdr3_aa: ASSLGTPYNEQF

v_call: TRBV12-5
j_call: TRBJ2-1
cdr3_aa: ASGWAGAYNEQF

v_call: TRBV27
j_call: TRBJ1-1
cdr3_aa: ASSPGRANTEAF

v_call: TRBV18
j_call: TRBJ1-5
cdr3_aa: ASSPGTGGGEGQPQH

v_call: TRBV6-6
j_call: TRBJ1-5
cdr3_aa: ASSFRPGHLTTAQH

v_call: TRBV6-1
j_call: TRBJ2-1
cdr3_aa: ASSKQDRADEQF

v_call: TRBV10-3
j_call: TRBJ2-1
cdr3_aa: AILAEANNEQF

v_call: TRBV27
j_call: TRBJ2-3
cdr3_aa: ARQCGRRRADTQY

v_call: TRBV19
j_call: TRBJ2-3
cdr3_aa: ASSPLAIADTQY

v_call: TRBV28
j_call: TRBJ2-7
cdr3_aa: ASSLGQSRTYEQY

v_call: TRBV7-9
j_call: TRBJ2-1
cdr3_aa: ASSFGVSDNEQF

v_call: TRBV11-1
j_call: TRBJ1-1
cdr3_aa: ASSFSPGTNTEAF

v_call: TRBV28
j_call: TRBJ2-7
cdr3_aa: ASSFVGPEYEQY

v_call: TRBV4-1
j_call: TRBJ1-5
cdr3_aa: ASSQEGGGSGNQPQH

v_call: TRBV4-1
j_call: TRBJ2-5
cdr3_aa: ASSDAPDREQETQY

v_call: TRBV28
j_call: TRBJ2-6
cdr3_aa: ASSVLVLSGANVLT

v_call: TRBV9
j_call: TRBJ2-7
cdr3_aa: ASSPGGLAGVYEQY

v_call: TRBV29-1
j_call: TRBJ2-7
cdr3_aa: SVEMPGQGTPYEQY

v_call: TRBV6-6
j_call: TRBJ1-1
cdr3_aa: ASSYGAGGDGAF

v_call: TRBV6-5
j_call: TRBJ2-1
cdr3_aa: ASSALTLYNEQF

v_call: TRBV28
j_call: TRBJ2-5
cdr3_aa: ASSLQALGETQY

v_call: TRBV19
j_call: TRBJ2-1
cdr3_aa: ASSIVGLASYNEQF

v_call: TRBV10-2
j_call: TRBJ2-2
cdr3_aa: ASTGQGAGELF